This TCR beta chain was identified during a study of CD8 T cells in Susac syndrome. The CDR3 totals 14 residues. The germline V gene has CDR1 SGHVS and CDR2 FQNEAQ. Trimming cost V 1 base and J 2 bases, with 8 bases left between them. RNA totalling about 0.5 to 1 ug underwent reverse transcription with random hexamers. Amplification of TCR beta CDR3 spanned 54 Vbeta and 13 Jbeta via immunoSEQ multiplex PCR. MiXCR was run by TCRdb on the immunoSEQ multiplex PCR reads, yielding one entry per CDR3 protein. Here the sample spans some 47,000 distinct CDR3 sequences, approximately 92% being singletons. This clonotype has only a few counts.

The source is a human donor in good health. The rearrangement joins TRBV7-8 to TRBJ2-5; D may be TRBD1 (6 bases). Sequencing used CD8+ T cells from PBMCs. CDR3 coding DNA: TGTGCCAGCAGCTTAGTTACAGGGCAAGAGACCCAGTACTTC. Encoded protein: CASSLVTGQETQYF.